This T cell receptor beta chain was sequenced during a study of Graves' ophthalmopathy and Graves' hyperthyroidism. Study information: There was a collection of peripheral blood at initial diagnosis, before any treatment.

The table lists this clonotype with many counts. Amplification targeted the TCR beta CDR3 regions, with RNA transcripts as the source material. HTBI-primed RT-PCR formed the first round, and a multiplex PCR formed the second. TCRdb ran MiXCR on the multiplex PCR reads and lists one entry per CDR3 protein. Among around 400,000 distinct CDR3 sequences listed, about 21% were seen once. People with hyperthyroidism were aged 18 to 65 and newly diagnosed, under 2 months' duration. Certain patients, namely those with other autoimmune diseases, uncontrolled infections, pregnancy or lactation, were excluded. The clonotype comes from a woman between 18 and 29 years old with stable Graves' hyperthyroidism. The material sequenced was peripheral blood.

The CDR3 nucleotides read TGTGCCAGCAGCGAAGAATTCACCCAGTACTTC. It specifies CASSEEFTQYF. The rearrangement links TRBV7-2 to TRBJ2-5; D is unclear. Trimming pared 5 bases from V and 8 bases from J, leaving 9 bases between. This CDR3 is built from 11 residues. CDR1 is SGHTA and CDR2 is FQGNSA in the germline V gene.